One and the same sample provided the 12 T cell receptor beta chains below, sequenced in a study of cytomegalovirus exposure and HLA in healthy donors. PCR amplification relied on 60 Vbeta primers (plus 13 Jbeta primers). Data came from immunoSEQ multiplex PCR; TCRdb stores just in-frame clones and leaves some out. The sample yields 140,000 or so clones, 68% seen once. Specimen: PBMCs. The receptor source for this set is a man aged 55 to 69 in good health and CMV-seronegative.

The CDR3 DNA reads TGCGCCAGCAGCTTGGGCGGGAGGGGGATACACAATGAGCAGTTCTTC. Amino acids: CASSLGGRGIHNEQFF. The chain employs TRBV5-1 and TRBJ2-1, with TRBD2 identical over 9 bases. Germline loops: CDR1 SGHRS, CDR2 YFSETQ. There are 16 residues in the CDR3. V was clipped by 0 bases and J by 5 bases; unmatched bases: 6.

This clone was observed a few times. The chain carries TRBV7-8 and TRBJ2-2, with 7 bases identical to TRBD2. Losses at the gene ends were 1 base for V and 0 bases for J; bases not matched to a gene: 2. CDR1 is SGHVS, CDR2 FQNEAQ, per germline. The CDR3 length is 16 residues. As DNA, the CDR3 is TGTGCCAGCAGCTTAGACGGGACTACGAACACCGGGGAGCTGTTTTTT. Translated, it gives CASSLDGTTNTGELFF.

Remarks on this clone: In the same sample, other DNA sequences code for this CDR3. The rearrangement uses TRBV7-3 and TRBJ2-7, with TRBD2 matching over 7 bases. The CDR3 extends over 13 amino acids. V lost 0 bases to trimming and J lost 4 bases; unmatched junction nucleotides: 0. Germline lookup yields CDR1 SGHTA and CDR2 FQGTGA. The DNA of the CDR3 is TGTGCCAGCAGCTTAACGGGGGGGTACGAGCAGTACTTC. It encodes CASSLTGGYEQYF. Looking up the rest from reference TRBV7-3 and TRBJ2-7 gives the full variable domain: GAGVSQTPSNKVTEKGKYVELRCDPISGHTALYWYRQSLGQGPEFLIYFQGTGAADDSGLPNDRFFAVRPEGSVSTLKIQRTERGDSAVYLCASSLTGGYEQYFGPGTRLTVT.

The CDR3 bases are TGTGCCAGCAGCTGGGGGGACGGGAACACTGAAGCTTTCTTT. Translated, it gives CASSWGDGNTEAFF. This chain connects TRBV5-8 to TRBJ1-1; a weak D match, TRBD1 (5 bases). V was shortened by 3 bases and J by 1 base, with 10 bases between the two germline ends. The CDR3 sequence is 14 residues long. CDR1 is SGHTS and CDR2 is YDEGEE in the germline V gene.

This clone was seen more than once but under ten times. The rearrangement joins TRBV10-3 to TRBJ2-1, with 10 bases lining up with TRBD2. From germline, CDR1 is ENHRY and CDR2 SYGVKD. The CDR3 is 15 amino acids. J was trimmed by 5 bases and V by 5 bases; bases with no gene match: 6. In DNA form, the CDR3 reads TGTGCCATCAGTAAAACTAGCGGGGAGAACAATGAGCAGTTCTTC. Translated, it gives CAISKTSGENNEQFF.

V gene TRBV5-1 combines with J gene TRBJ1-1, with 7 bases aligning to TRBD1. Trimming at V came to 4 bases and at J to 6 bases, leaving 3 bases not matched to a gene. In germline, CDR1 is SGHRS, CDR2 YFSETQ. The CDR3 has 12 residues. CDR3 protein: CASSPDRAEAFF. CDR3 DNA: TGCGCCAGCAGCCCCGACAGGGCTGAAGCTTTCTTT. The full variable domain, rest sourced from reference TRBV5-1 and TRBJ1-1, is KAGVTQTPRYLIKTRGQQVTLSCSPISGHRSVSWYQQTPGQGLQFLFEYFSETQRNKGNFPGRFSGRQFSNSRSEMNVSTLELGDSALYLCASSPDRAEAFFGQGTRLTVV.

The chain recombines TRBV5-1 with TRBJ1-1, with TRBD1 identical over 8 bases. The CDR3 is 16 amino acids. Unmatched junction bases numbered 9, after V lost 0 bases and J lost 5 bases. Germline V lookup: CDR1 SGHRS, CDR2 YFSETQ. This CDR3 is CASSLGADRVFTEAFF. CDR3 DNA: TGCGCCAGCAGCTTGGGGGCGGACAGGGTATTTACTGAAGCTTTCTTT.

This clone was recorded a few times. This chain joins TRBV7-2 and TRBJ1-6; TRBD1 agrees at 10 bases. Trimming at V came to 1 base and at J to 0 bases, leaving 0 bases not matched to a gene. Germline CDR1 and CDR2: SGHTA and FQGNSA. The CDR3 contains 17 residues. Written as DNA, the CDR3 is TGTGCCAGCAGCTTAGGGACAGGGGGCTCCTATAATTCACCCCTCCACTTT. It encodes CASSLGTGGSYNSPLHF.

The chain recombines TRBV30 with TRBJ2-3; 8 bases are shared with TRBD2. Looked up from germline, CDR1 is GTSNPN and CDR2 is SVGIG (reference sequence). The CDR3 runs 14 residues. The V gene end was trimmed by 6 bases and the J gene end by 4 bases; junction bases not matched to a gene: 9. The CDR3 protein is CACNAGLAPDTQYF. As DNA, the CDR3 is TGTGCCTGCAACGCCGGACTAGCTCCAGATACGCAGTATTTT.

This clone was counted only a few times. CDR3 in amino acids: CASSSDSYGYTF. CDR3 bases: TGTGCCAGCAGCTCTGACAGTTACGGCTACACCTTC. This rearrangement joins TRBV5-4 to TRBJ1-2; TRBD1 might be the D (5 bases). V was shortened by 3 bases and J by 8 bases, with 11 bases between the two germline ends. This CDR3 has 12 residues. In germline, CDR1 is SGHNT, CDR2 YYREEE (reference sequence).

This clone has more than one count but fewer than ten. The CDR3 reads CASSPGQAGETQYF. For the CDR3, the DNA is TGCGCCAGCAGCCCGGGACAGGCGGGAGAGACCCAGTACTTC. The rearrangement uses TRBV5-1 and TRBJ2-5, with 8 bases aligning to TRBD1. Germline assignment: CDR1 SGHRS and CDR2 YFSETQ. Trimming took 4 bases from V and 4 from J; bases not matched to a gene: 6. CDR3 length: 14 amino acids. Full variable domain (missing parts from reference TRBV5-1 and TRBJ2-5): KAGVTQTPRYLIKTRGQQVTLSCSPISGHRSVSWYQQTPGQGLQFLFEYFSETQRNKGNFPGRFSGRQFSNSRSEMNVSTLELGDSALYLCASSPGQAGETQYFGPGTRLLVL.

The CDR3 loop is CAWGTGTSGRASYNEQFF. The DNA for the CDR3 is TGTGCCTGGGGGACCGGGACTAGCGGGAGGGCCTCCTACAATGAGCAGTTCTTC. The chain couples TRBV30 to TRBJ2-1; TRBD2 matches 16 bases. In germline, CDR1 is GTSNPN, CDR2 SVGIG (reference sequence). CDR3 length: 18 residues. J lost 0 bases, V lost 5 bases, and 7 bases had no gene match.